This TCR beta chain is drawn from a study of shared clonotypes between healthy human individuals. There are a few counts of this clone. The ends were cut back, 10 bases at V and 3 bases at J, with 13 bases in the middle. The CDR3 runs 13 residues. CDR1 is MNHNS, CDR2 SASEGT, per germline. Sequencing used immunoSEQ multiplex PCR; TCRdb keeps in-frame clones, though not all of them. The table has about 1.1 million clones, approximately 80% seen once; the top ten hold almost 0.9%. The chain employs TRBV6-1 and TRBJ2-1, with D unclear. This receptor was identified in a man aged 18 to 29 in good health. Some clones in this sample may be carry-over from other donors' samples. The sample consisted of memory CD4+ T cells from PBMCs. Subset of the sample: CD45RA-negative fraction. In nucleotides, the CDR3 is TGTGCCATGTCCCGGTCTTTCTACAATGAGCAGTTCTTC. Translating gives CAMSRSFYNEQFF.